One sample yielded the 29 T cell receptor beta chains listed below, sequenced in a study of cytomegalovirus exposure and HLA in healthy donors. Amplification used 60 Vbeta primers and 13 Jbeta primers. This table comes from immunoSEQ multiplex PCR, and its TCRdb copy is limited to in-frame clones, with some not included. The sample data list fewer than 150,000 clones. Sequencing was done on a sample of PBMCs. These receptors all come from a man aged 35-49 years in good health and CMV-seronegative.

The chain couples TRBV2 to TRBJ1-3; D perhaps matches TRBD1 (6 bases). Germline CDR1 is SNHLY and CDR2 is FYNNEI. The V end lost 5 bases, the J end lost 4 bases, and 21 bases lay between the germline ends. This CDR3 comprises 17 residues. For the CDR3, the DNA is TGTGCCAGCAGTAAACCGGGGGGGCGGAGCCCCGGAAACACCATATATTTT. The encoded protein is CASSKPGGRSPGNTIYF.

J is TRBJ1-5 and V is TRBV19; D is possibly TRBD1 (5 bases). Trimming shortened V by 1 base and J by 5 bases, and 12 bases separated the two germline ends. Looked up from germline, CDR1 is LNHDA and CDR2 is SQIVND (reference sequence). This CDR3 is built from 15 residues. The CDR3 here is CASSIVIGGYQPQHF. Here the CDR3 DNA reads TGTGCCAGTAGTATAGTAATCGGGGGTTATCAGCCCCAGCATTTT.

V usage is TRBV18 and J usage is TRBJ1-6; tentative D call: TRBD1 (5 bases). Germline values: CDR1 KGHSH, CDR2 LQKENI. Trimming cost V 0 bases and J 10 bases, with 13 bases left between them. The CDR3 totals 15 residues. CDR3 bases: TGTGCCAGCTCACCACCGGGGGGTGAAGGATCACCCCTCCACTTT. Protein sequence: CASSPPGGEGSPLHF.

The genes are TRBV5-1 and TRBJ2-5, with a tentative D call TRBD1 (6 bases). Between the trimmed V and J ends, which lost 0 bases and 4 bases, there was a span of 10 bases. Germline CDR1 reads SGHRS; CDR2 reads YFSETQ. The CDR3 has 14 amino acids. CDR3 amino acids: CASSLGDTSETQYF. CDR3 DNA: TGCGCCAGCAGCTTGGGGGACACTTCAGAGACCCAGTACTTC.

The chain uses TRBV2 and TRBJ1-6; the D is unclear. CDR3 length: 13 amino acids. Trimming pared 7 bases from V and 0 bases from J, leaving 4 bases between. The germline V gene has CDR1 SNHLY and CDR2 FYNNEI. The CDR3 protein is CASTRSYNSPLHF. In DNA, the CDR3 is TGTGCCAGCACTCGCTCCTATAATTCACCCCTCCACTTT.

This chain uses TRBV10-3 with TRBJ2-5, with TRBD1 matching over 10 bases. V lost 6 bases to trimming and J lost 5 bases; unmatched junction nucleotides: 9. Germline V gene sequence: CDR1 ENHRY, CDR2 SYGVKD. There are 15 residues in the CDR3. The DNA for the CDR3 is TGTGCCATCAGCACTCCCGGGACAGGGGACGAGACCCAGTACTTC. It specifies CAISTPGTGDETQYF.

This chain uses TRBV5-1 with TRBJ2-5; D possibly corresponds to TRBD1 (6 bases). The CDR3 is 16 residues long. Germline CDR1 and CDR2: SGHRS and YFSETQ. V lost 2 bases and J 1 base, leaving 15 bases between the germline ends. The CDR3: CASSFGQPQPQETQYF. The DNA for the CDR3 is TGCGCCAGCAGCTTTGGACAGCCTCAGCCCCAAGAGACCCAGTACTTC.

The chain combines TRBV18 with TRBJ1-1, with 7 bases that match TRBD1. The germline V gene has CDR1 KGHSH and CDR2 LQKENI. After removal of 5 bases from V and 3 bases from J, the junction contained 9 bases not matched to a gene. The CDR3 has 15 amino acids. The CDR3 bases are TGTGCCAGCTCAGAAACAGGGGTTAGGGACACTGAAGCTTTCTTT. Translated, it gives CASSETGVRDTEAFF.

This chain links TRBV5-1 with TRBJ2-1; D possibly corresponds to TRBD1 (6 bases). The CDR3 covers 15 residues. The V gene's germline CDR1 is SGHRS and CDR2 YFSETQ. Deletions cut 0 bases from V and 7 bases from J, with 14 bases between. The CDR3, as DNA: TGCGCCAGCAGCTTGGCAGGACAGATAAATAATGAGCAGTTCTTC. Translating it yields CASSLAGQINNEQFF.

The chain couples TRBV7-3 to TRBJ2-2; possibly TRBD2 for D (5 bases). The CDR3 spans 14 residues. V lost 5 bases and J 2 bases, leaving 9 bases between the germline ends. Germline V gene data show CDR1 as SGHTA and CDR2 as FQGTGA. The CDR3 nucleotides read TGTGCCAGCAGCCCCCGGACTAACACCGGGGAGCTGTTTTTT. Its protein is CASSPRTNTGELFF.

The V gene is TRBV28, the J gene TRBJ1-2; D not resolved. V was clipped by 3 bases and J by 7 bases, with 15 bases between them. Per the germline V gene, CDR1 is MDHEN and CDR2 is SYDVKM. The CDR3 length is 14 residues. Here the CDR3 DNA reads TGTGCCAGCAGTTTCAACCTCCTGCGGGCTGGCTACACCTTC. Its protein is CASSFNLLRAGYTF.

V usage is TRBV5-1 and J usage is TRBJ2-5, with 7 bases lining up with TRBD1. The germline V gene encodes CDR1 SGHRS and CDR2 YFSETQ. Trimming cost V 5 bases and J 1 base; bases outside gene matches: 8. The CDR3 is made up of 15 amino acids. The CDR3, as DNA: TGCGCCAGCAGACCTTATCGGACAGGCCAAGAGACCCAGTACTTC. Residues: CASRPYRTGQETQYF. The full variable domain, its missing parts supplied by reference TRBV5-1 and TRBJ2-5, is KAGVTQTPRYLIKTRGQQVTLSCSPISGHRSVSWYQQTPGQGLQFLFEYFSETQRNKGNFPGRFSGRQFSNSRSEMNVSTLELGDSALYLCASRPYRTGQETQYFGPGTRLLVL.

The chain carries TRBV19 and TRBJ2-5; possible D gene TRBD1, 6 bases. The CDR3 is 13 amino acids. Germline CDR1 LNHDA, CDR2 SQIVND (reference sequence). With 1 base removed from V and 13 bases from J, the gap between germline ends came to 16 bases. The CDR3 DNA reads as TGTGCCAGTAGTATAGGAGGGCAGGGGATTTTGTACTTC. It specifies CASSIGGQGILYF. The variable domain in full, with the rest retrieved from reference TRBV19 and TRBJ2-5, is DGGITQSPKYLFRKEGQNVTLSCEQNLNHDAMYWYRQDPGQGLRLIYYSQIVNDFQKGDIAEGYSVSREKKESFPLTVTSAQKNPTAFYLCASSIGGQGILYFGPGTRLLVL.

The chain employs TRBV4-1 and TRBJ2-6; TRBD2 matches 8 bases. V shed 0 bases, J shed 1 base, and the junction held 8 bases outside the gene matches. CDR1 and CDR2 (germline): MGHRA, YSYEKL. This CDR3 region has 19 residues. CDR3 DNA: TGCGCCAGCAGCCAAGATCAAGCGGGGGACTTTTCTGGGGCCAACGTCCTGACTTTC. It translates to CASSQDQAGDFSGANVLTF.

The chain combines TRBV5-1 with TRBJ1-4; weak D call: TRBD1 (6 bases). V shed 0 bases and J shed 1 base, with 13 bases lying between them. This CDR3 has 17 amino acids. CDR1 is SGHRS, CDR2 YFSETQ, per germline. The CDR3 loop is CASSLVQGEVTNEKLFF. DNA for the CDR3: TGCGCCAGCAGCTTGGTACAGGGAGAGGTAACTAATGAAAAACTGTTTTTT.

The rearrangement uses TRBV28 and TRBJ1-2; D gene ambiguous. Germline-derived CDR1 and CDR2 are MDHEN and SYDVKM. V lost 2 bases to trimming and J lost 4 bases, with 11 bases between them. This CDR3 is built from 14 residues. The CDR3 loop reads CASSLGAAGYGYTF. CDR3 in DNA: TGTGCCAGCAGTTTAGGAGCCGCGGGCTATGGCTACACCTTC.

The genes are TRBV11-2 and TRBJ1-1; D unclear. The CDR3 has 13 residues. The ends were cut back, 5 bases at V and 1 base at J, with 8 bases in the middle. Germline V gene data show CDR1 as SGHAT and CDR2 as FQNNGV. As DNA, the CDR3 is TGTGCCAGCAGCCCGATTAGGAACACTGAAGCTTTCTTT. Its protein is CASSPIRNTEAFF.

The rearrangement links TRBV10-3 to TRBJ1-4; the D is unclear. Germline CDR1 and CDR2: ENHRY and SYGVKD. V lost 2 bases to trimming and J lost 8 bases, with 9 bases between them. This CDR3 has 13 residues. The CDR3 DNA reads TGTGCCATCAGTGAGGGTCAGGAAGAAAAACTGTTTTTT. It yields the protein CAISEGQEEKLFF.

To note about this clone: At the DNA level, this CDR3 is encoded by other sequences in the same sample as well. J is TRBJ1-2 and V is TRBV19; TRBD1 aligns across 9 bases. The trim removed 3 bases at V and 2 bases at J, leaving 1 base unmatched. This CDR3 is built from 14 residues. Germline CDR1 reads LNHDA; CDR2 reads SQIVND (reference sequence). The CDR3 nucleotides read TGTGCCAGTAGTATCGACAGGGGGAACTATGGCTACACCTTC. Translation: CASSIDRGNYGYTF.

The chain has TRBV28 and TRBJ1-2; the match to TRBD1 covers 9 bases. The germline CDR1 and CDR2 sequences are MDHEN and SYDVKM. Trimming at V came to 5 bases and at J to 7 bases, leaving 11 bases not matched to a gene. This CDR3 is 15 amino acids long. The CDR3 nucleotides are TGTGCCAGCAGTCAGACGACAGGGGGAAGACGTGGCTACACCTTC. Residues: CASSQTTGGRRGYTF.

This chain joins TRBV7-6 and TRBJ1-1; 7 positions match TRBD1. The CDR3 consists of 12 residues. The germline CDR1 and CDR2 sequences are SGHVS and FNYEAQ. Trimming took 4 bases from V and 11 from J; bases not matched to a gene: 7. Here the CDR3 DNA reads TGTGCCAGCAGCTCGGAGGGGGCCGGGGCTTTCTTT. Translating it yields CASSSEGAGAFF. The entire variable domain, with the rest obtained from reference TRBV7-6 and TRBJ1-1, is as follows: GAGVSQSPRYKVTKRGQDVALRCDPISGHVSLYWYRQALGQGPEFLTYFNYEAQQDKSGLPNDRFSAERPEGSISTLTIQRTEQRDSAMYRCASSSEGAGAFFGQGTRLTVV.

This chain links TRBV6-4 with TRBJ1-1, with 7 positions matching TRBD1. CDR1 MRHNA and CDR2 SNTAGT come from the germline V gene. Trimming at V came to 6 bases and at J to 0 bases, leaving 7 bases not matched to a gene. This CDR3 has 15 amino acids. CDR3 sequence (DNA): TGTGCCAGCAGAAACTCAGGGGGACTGAACACTGAAGCTTTCTTT. Translating gives CASRNSGGLNTEAFF.

The V gene is TRBV6-5, the J gene TRBJ2-7; D possibly corresponds to TRBD1 (5 bases). Trimming removed 7 bases from V and 3 bases from J, with 19 bases in between. The CDR3 has 15 amino acids. Germline V gene data show CDR1 as MNHEY and CDR2 as SVGAGI. The CDR3 loop reads CASTPPLGASYEQYF. The CDR3 nucleotides read TGTGCCAGCACGCCGCCCCTTGGGGCCAGCTACGAGCAGTACTTC.

The V call is TRBV7-9, the J call TRBJ1-1; maybe TRBD1 (5 bases). There are 13 residues in the CDR3. Germline CDR1 reads SEHNR; CDR2 reads FQNEAQ (reference sequence). With 0 bases removed from V and 5 bases from J, the gap between germline ends came to 7 bases. The CDR3 DNA reads as TGTGCCAGCAGCTTAGCAGGGGATACTGAAGCTTTCTTT. Protein: CASSLAGDTEAFF.

V is TRBV29-1 and J is TRBJ2-2, with 8 bases aligning to TRBD1. Per germline, CDR1 SQVTM and CDR2 ANQGSEA. This CDR3 is 13 amino acids long. Trimming took 3 bases from V and 3 from J; bases not matched to a gene: 0. CDR3 in DNA: TGCAGCGTTGACAGGGGGCACACCGGGGAGCTGTTTTTT. Translated: CSVDRGHTGELFF.

This rearrangement joins TRBV7-9 to TRBJ2-2; 7 nucleotides line up with TRBD2. Germline-derived CDR1 and CDR2 are SEHNR and FQNEAQ (reference sequence). This CDR3 comprises 15 residues. The V segment lost 5 bases and the J segment 4 bases; nucleotides outside the gene matches: 7. The CDR3 spells CASSPGGIGTGELFF. In DNA, the CDR3 is TGTGCCAGCAGCCCCGGGGGGATTGGCACCGGGGAGCTGTTTTTT.

The chain has TRBV7-7 and TRBJ2-2; D is ambiguous. The length of the CDR3 is 14 residues. V gave up 3 bases and J gave up 1 base, with 6 bases separating them. Looked up from germline, CDR1 is SSHAT and CDR2 is FNYEAQ (reference sequence). CDR3 loop: CASSFARNTGELFF. CDR3 DNA sequence: TGTGCCAGCAGCTTCGCCAGGAACACCGGGGAGCTGTTTTTT.

This chain links TRBV4-3 with TRBJ1-2; D is ambiguous. Per the germline V gene, CDR1 is LGHNA and CDR2 is YSLEER. The CDR3 is 15 amino acids. Trimming removed 1 base from V and 1 base from J, with 10 bases in between. CDR3 bases: TGCGCCAGCAGCCAAGGCCCTGACTTTAACTATGGCTACACCTTC. It codes for CASSQGPDFNYGYTF.

This chain links TRBV7-8 with TRBJ1-1; D gene uncertain. The CDR3 totals 15 residues. The germline V gene encodes CDR1 SGHVS and CDR2 FQNEAQ. The ends were cut back, 1 base at V and 2 bases at J, with 11 bases in the middle. The chain's CDR3 is CASSLVKPGNTEAFF. CDR3 sequence (DNA): TGTGCCAGCAGCTTAGTAAAACCGGGAAACACTGAAGCTTTCTTT.